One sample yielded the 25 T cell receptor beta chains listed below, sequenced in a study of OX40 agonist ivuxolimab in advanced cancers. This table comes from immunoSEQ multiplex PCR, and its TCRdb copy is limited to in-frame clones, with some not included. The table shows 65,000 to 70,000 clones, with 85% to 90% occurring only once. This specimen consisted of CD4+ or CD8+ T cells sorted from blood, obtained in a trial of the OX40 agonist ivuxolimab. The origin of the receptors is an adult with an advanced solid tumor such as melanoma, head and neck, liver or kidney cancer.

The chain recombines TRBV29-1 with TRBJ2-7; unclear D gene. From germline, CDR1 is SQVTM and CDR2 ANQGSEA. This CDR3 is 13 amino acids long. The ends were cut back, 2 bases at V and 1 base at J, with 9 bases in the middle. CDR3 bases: TGCAGCGTTGAACTAGTGAGTTCCTACGAGCAGTACTTC. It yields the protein CSVELVSSYEQYF.

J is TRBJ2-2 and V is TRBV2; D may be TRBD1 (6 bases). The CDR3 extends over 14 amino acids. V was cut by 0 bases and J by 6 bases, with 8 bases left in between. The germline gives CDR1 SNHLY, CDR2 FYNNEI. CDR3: CASSEANRAGELFF. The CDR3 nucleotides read TGTGCCAGCAGTGAAGCGAACAGGGCCGGGGAGCTGTTTTTT.

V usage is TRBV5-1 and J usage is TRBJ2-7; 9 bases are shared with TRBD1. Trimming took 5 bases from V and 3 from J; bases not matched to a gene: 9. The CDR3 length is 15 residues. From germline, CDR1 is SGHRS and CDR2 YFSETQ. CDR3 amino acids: CASRPTGGAFYEQYF. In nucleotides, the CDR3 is TGCGCCAGCAGACCTACAGGGGGCGCTTTCTACGAGCAGTACTTC.

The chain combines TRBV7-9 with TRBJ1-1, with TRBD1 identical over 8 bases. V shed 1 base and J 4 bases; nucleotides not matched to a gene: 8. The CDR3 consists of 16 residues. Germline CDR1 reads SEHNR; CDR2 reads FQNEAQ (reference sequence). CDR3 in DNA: TGTGCCAGCAGCTTAGGCAGGGGGCTACCGAGCACTGAAGCTTTCTTT. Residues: CASSLGRGLPSTEAFF. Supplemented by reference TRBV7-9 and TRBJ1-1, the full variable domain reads DTGVSQNPRHKITKRGQNVTFRCDPISEHNRLYWYRQTLGQGPEFLTYFQNEAQLEKSRLLSDRFSAERPKGSFSTLEIQRTEQGDSAMYLCASSLGRGLPSTEAFFGQGTRLTVV.

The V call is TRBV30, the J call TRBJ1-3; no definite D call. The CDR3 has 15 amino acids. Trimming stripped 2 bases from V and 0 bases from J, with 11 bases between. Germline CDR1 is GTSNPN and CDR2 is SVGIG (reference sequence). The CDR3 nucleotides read TGTGCCTGGAGTTATGGGTCTAGCTCTGGAAACACCATATATTTT. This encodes CAWSYGSSSGNTIYF.

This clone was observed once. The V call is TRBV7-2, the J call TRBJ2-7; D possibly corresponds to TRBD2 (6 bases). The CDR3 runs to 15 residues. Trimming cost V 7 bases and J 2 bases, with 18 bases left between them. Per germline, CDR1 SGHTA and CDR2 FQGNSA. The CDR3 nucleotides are TGTGCCAGCACCCCGGAGGGGCCCTACGCCTACGAGCAGTACTTC. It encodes CASTPEGPYAYEQYF.

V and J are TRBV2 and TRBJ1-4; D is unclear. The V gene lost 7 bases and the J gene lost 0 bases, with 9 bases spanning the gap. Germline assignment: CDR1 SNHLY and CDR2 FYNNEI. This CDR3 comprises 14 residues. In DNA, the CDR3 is TGTGCCAGCACCCCCCCAGCAACTAATGAAAAACTGTTTTTT. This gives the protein CASTPPATNEKLFF.

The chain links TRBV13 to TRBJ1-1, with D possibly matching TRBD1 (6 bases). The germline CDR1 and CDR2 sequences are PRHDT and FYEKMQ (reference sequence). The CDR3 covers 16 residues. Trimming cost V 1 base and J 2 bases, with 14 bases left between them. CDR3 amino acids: CASSLASVQGNTEAFF. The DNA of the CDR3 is TGTGCCAGCAGCTTAGCCTCCGTACAGGGTAACACTGAAGCTTTCTTT.

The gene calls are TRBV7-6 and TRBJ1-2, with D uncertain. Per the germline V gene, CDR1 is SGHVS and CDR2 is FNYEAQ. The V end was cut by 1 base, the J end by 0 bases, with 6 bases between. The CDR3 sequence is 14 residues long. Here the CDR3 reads CASSLEWSNYGYTF. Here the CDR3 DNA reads TGTGCCAGCAGCTTAGAATGGTCTAACTATGGCTACACCTTC.

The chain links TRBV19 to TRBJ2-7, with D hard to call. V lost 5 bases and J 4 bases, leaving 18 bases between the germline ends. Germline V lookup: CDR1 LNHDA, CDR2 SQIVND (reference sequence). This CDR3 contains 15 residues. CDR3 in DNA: TGTGCCAGTAGTCCGTCCTGGTCAGGTATTTACGAGCAGTACTTC. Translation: CASSPSWSGIYEQYF.

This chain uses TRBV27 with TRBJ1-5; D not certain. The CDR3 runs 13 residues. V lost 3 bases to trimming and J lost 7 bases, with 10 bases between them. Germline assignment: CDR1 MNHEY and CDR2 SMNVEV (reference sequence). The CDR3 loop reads CASSFSGGQPQHF. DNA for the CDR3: TGTGCCAGCAGTTTCTCTGGCGGGCAGCCCCAGCATTTT.

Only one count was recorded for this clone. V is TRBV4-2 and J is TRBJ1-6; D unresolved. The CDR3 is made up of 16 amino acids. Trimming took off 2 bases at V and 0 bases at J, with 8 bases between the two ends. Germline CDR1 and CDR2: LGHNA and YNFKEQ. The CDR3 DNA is TGTGCCAGCAGCCAAATAGGAAGCTCCTATAATTCACCCCTCCACTTT. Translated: CASSQIGSSYNSPLHF.

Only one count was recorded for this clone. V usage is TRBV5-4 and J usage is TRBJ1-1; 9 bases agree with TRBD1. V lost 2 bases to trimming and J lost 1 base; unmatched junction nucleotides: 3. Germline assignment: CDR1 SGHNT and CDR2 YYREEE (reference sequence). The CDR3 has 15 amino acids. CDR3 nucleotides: TGTGCCAGCAGCTTCCCGGGACAGGGGAACACTGAAGCTTTCTTT. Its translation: CASSFPGQGNTEAFF.

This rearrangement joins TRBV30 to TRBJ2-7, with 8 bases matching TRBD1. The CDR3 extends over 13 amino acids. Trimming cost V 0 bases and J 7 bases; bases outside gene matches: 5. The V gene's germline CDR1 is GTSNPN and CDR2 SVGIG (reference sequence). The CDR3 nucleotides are TGTGCCTGGAGTGTAGGACAGGGCGGGGAGCAGTACTTC. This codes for CAWSVGQGGEQYF.

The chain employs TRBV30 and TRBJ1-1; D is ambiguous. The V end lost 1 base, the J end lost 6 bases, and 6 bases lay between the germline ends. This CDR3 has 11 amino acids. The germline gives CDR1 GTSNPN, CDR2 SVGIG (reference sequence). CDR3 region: CAWSGGAEAFF. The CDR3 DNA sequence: TGTGCCTGGAGTGGCGGGGCTGAAGCTTTCTTT.

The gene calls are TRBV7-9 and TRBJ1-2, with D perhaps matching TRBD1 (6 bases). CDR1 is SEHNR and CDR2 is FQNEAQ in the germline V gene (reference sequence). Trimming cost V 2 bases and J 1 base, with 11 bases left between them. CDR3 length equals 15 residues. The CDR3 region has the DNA TGTGCCAGCAGCTTAAAGGACAGTATTAACTATGGCTACACCTTC. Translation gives CASSLKDSINYGYTF.

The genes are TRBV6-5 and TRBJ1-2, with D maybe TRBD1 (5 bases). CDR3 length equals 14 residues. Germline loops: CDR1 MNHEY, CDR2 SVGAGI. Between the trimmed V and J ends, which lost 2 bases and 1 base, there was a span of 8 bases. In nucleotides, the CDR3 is TGTGCCAGCAGTTACAGGGGTGGTAACTATGGCTACACCTTC. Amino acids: CASSYRGGNYGYTF.

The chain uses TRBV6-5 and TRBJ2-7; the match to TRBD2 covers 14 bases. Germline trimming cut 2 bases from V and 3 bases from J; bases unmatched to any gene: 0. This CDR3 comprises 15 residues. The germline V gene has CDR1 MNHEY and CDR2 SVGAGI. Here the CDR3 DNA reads TGTGCCAGCAGTTACGGGACTAGCGGGAGCTACGAGCAGTACTTC. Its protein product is CASSYGTSGSYEQYF.

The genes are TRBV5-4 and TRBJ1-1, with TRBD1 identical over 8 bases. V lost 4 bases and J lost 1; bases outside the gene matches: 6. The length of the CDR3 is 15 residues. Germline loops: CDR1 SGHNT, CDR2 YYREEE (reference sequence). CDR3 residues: CASSPVGQANTEAFF. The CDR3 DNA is TGTGCCAGCAGCCCGGTGGGACAGGCGAACACTGAAGCTTTCTTT.

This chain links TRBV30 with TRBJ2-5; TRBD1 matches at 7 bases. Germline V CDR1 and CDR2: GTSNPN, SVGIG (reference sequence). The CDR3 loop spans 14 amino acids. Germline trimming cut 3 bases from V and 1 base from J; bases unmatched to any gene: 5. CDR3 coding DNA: TGTGCCTGGAGCCCAACAGGGGTCCAAGAGACCCAGTACTTC. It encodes CAWSPTGVQETQYF.

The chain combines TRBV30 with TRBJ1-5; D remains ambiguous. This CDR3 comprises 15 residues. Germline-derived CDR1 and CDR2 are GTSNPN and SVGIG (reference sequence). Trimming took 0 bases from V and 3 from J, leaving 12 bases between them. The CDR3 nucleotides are TGTGCCTGGAGTGTGGTTGTACAGAACAATCAGCCCCAGCATTTT. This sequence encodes CAWSVVVQNNQPQHF.

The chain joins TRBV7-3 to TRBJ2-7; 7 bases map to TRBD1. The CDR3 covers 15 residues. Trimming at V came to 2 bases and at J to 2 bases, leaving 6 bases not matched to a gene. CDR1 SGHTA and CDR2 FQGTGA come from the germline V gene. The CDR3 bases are TGTGCCAGCAGCTTAGCTTACGGGACAGCCTACGAGCAGTACTTC. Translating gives CASSLAYGTAYEQYF.

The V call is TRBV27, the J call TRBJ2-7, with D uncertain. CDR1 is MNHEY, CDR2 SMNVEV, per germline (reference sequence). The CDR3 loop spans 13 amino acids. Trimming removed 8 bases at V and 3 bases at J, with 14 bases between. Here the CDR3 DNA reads TGTGCCAGCGGCCCAACGGTGAACTACGAGCAGTACTTC. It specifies CASGPTVNYEQYF.

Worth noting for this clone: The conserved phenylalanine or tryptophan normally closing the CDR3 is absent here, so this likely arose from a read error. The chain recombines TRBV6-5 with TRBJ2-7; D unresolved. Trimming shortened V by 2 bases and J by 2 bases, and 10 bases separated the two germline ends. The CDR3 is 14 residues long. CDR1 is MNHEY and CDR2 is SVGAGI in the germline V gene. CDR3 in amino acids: CASSYGIYTYEQYL. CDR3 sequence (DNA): TGTGCCAGCAGTTACGGTATTTACACCTACGAGCAGTACCTC.

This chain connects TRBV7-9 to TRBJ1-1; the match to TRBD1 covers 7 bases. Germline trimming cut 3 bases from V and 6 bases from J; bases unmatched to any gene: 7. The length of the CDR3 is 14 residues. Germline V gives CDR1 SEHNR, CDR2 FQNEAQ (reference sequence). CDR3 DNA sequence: TGTGCCAGCAGCTTGACAGGGAGAAGGGCTGAAGCTTTCTTT. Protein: CASSLTGRRAEAFF.